This TCR beta chain was observed in a study of T-cell memory formation after mild COVID-19. The CDR3 spans 16 residues. In germline, CDR1 is LGHNA, CDR2 YSLEER. Trimming took off 0 bases at V and 4 bases at J, with 14 bases between the two ends. TCRdb processed the 5' RACE reads anew with MiXCR; each CDR3 protein has one entry. The repertoire holds 110,000 or so distinct CDR3 sequences, 15% to 20% seen once, with less than 6.5% in the top ten. The sequenced material came from PBMCs or a T cell subset sorted from them (not recorded which). The chain carries TRBV4-3 and TRBJ2-3; weak D call: TRBD2 (5 bases). This clonotype was sampled from a young man who had mild COVID-19 (a few samples of this study predate the infection). Cell type and time point are not known. The CDR3 DNA sequence: TGCGCCAGCAGCCAAGACCCCTATAGCGCGGCAGATACGCAGTATTTT. Translating it yields CASSQDPYSAADTQYF.